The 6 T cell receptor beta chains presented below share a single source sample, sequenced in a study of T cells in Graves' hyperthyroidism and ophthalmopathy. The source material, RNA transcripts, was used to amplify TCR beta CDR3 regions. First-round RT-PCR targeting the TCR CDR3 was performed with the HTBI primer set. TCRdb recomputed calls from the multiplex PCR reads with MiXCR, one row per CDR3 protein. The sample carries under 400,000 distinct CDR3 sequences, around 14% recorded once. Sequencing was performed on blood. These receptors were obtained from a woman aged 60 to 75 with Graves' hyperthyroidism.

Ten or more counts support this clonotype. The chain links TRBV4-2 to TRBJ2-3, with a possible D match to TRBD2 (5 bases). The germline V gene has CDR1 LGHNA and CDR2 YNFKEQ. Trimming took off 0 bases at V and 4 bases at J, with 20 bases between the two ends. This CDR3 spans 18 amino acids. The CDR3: CASSQDLLGQTGADTQYF. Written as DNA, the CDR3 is TGTGCCAGCAGCCAAGACCTGCTAGGTCAAACCGGGGCAGATACGCAGTATTTT.

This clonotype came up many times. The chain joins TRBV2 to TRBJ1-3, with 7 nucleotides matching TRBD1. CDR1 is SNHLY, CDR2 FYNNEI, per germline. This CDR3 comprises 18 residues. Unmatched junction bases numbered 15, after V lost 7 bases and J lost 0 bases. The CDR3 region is CASIKLLDRAHSGNTIYF. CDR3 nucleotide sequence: TGTGCCAGCATAAAGCTCCTTGACAGGGCTCACTCTGGAAACACCATATATTTT.

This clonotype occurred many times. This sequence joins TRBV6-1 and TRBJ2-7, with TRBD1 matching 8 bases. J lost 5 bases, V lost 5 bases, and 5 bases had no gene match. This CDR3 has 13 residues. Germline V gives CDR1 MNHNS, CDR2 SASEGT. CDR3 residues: CASSRATGDEQYF. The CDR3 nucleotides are TGTGCCAGCAGTAGAGCGACAGGGGACGAGCAGTACTTC.

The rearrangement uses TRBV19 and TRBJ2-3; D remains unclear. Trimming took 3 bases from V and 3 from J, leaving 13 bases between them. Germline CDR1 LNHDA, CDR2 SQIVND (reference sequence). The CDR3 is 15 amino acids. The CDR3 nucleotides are TGTGCCAGTAGTATGTTATCAGGAGCGACAGATACGCAGTATTTT. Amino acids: CASSMLSGATDTQYF. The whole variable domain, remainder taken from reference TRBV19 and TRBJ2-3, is DGGITQSPKYLFRKEGQNVTLSCEQNLNHDAMYWYRQDPGQGLRLIYYSQIVNDFQKGDIAEGYSVSREKKESFPLTVTSAQKNPTAFYLCASSMLSGATDTQYFGPGTRLTVL.

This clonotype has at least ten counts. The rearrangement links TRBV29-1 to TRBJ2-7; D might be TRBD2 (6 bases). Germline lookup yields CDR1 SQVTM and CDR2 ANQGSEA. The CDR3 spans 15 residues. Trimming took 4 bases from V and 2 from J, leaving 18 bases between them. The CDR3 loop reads CSVGAALAQAYEQYF. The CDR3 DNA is TGCAGCGTTGGTGCGGCACTAGCTCAGGCCTACGAGCAGTACTTC.

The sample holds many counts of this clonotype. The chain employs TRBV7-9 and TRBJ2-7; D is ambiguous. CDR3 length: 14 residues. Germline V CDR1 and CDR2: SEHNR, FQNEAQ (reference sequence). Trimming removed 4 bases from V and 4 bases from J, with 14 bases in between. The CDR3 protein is CASSSDPKGYEQYF. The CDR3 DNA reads TGTGCCAGCAGCTCGGACCCAAAGGGTTACGAGCAGTACTTC.